The 19 T cell receptor beta chains listed next were all sequenced from one sample in a study of T cells in tuberculosis. Repertoires were generated with immunoSEQ multiplex PCR, while TCRdb's copy carries only in-frame clones and drops some. In the table there are tens of thousands of clones, roughly 90% of which are singletons. Thawed, overnight-rested PBMC were stained with GMM-loaded CD1B tetramer, viability dye and anti-CD3, then sorted. The CD1B tetramers carried C32 glucose monomycolate purified from Rhodococcus equi. Material: CD1b-GMM tetramer-negative cells sorted from PBMCs. These receptors all come from an adult woman with latent tuberculosis.

About this clone itself: Other DNA sequences in this specimen translate into the identical CDR3. This sequence joins TRBV11-2 and TRBJ1-1; D may be TRBD1 (6 bases). The CDR3 is 13 residues long. The V end was cut by 2 bases, the J end by 4 bases, with 8 bases between. Germline lookup yields CDR1 SGHAT and CDR2 FQNNGV. CDR3: CASSLNRVTEAFF. Here the CDR3 DNA reads TGTGCCAGCAGCTTAAACAGGGTCACTGAAGCTTTCTTT. The whole variable domain, remainder taken from reference TRBV11-2 and TRBJ1-1, is EAGVAQSPRYKIIEKRQSVAFWCNPISGHATLYWYQQILGQGPKLLIQFQNNGVVDDSQLPKDRFSAERLKGVDSTLKIQPAKLEDSAVYLCASSLNRVTEAFFGQGTRLTVV.

The V call is TRBV18, the J call TRBJ2-2; a possible D gene is TRBD1 (6 bases). This CDR3 contains 16 residues. CDR1 and CDR2 from the germline V gene are KGHSH and LQKENI. Trimming took 4 bases from V and 6 from J, leaving 18 bases between them. DNA of the CDR3: TGTGCCAGCTCACGCAGGGGCCCGGGGAGCGCCGGGGAGCTGTTTTTT. The encoded protein is CASSRRGPGSAGELFF. Using reference TRBV18 and TRBJ2-2 for the parts outside the CDR3, the full variable domain is NAGVMQNPRHLVRRRGQEARLRCSPMKGHSHVYWYRQLPEEGLKFMVYLQKENIIDESGMPKERFSAEFPKEGPSILRIQQVVRGDSAAYFCASSRRGPGSAGELFFGEGSRLTVL.

The J gene is TRBJ2-7, the V gene TRBV7-2; the D gene is possibly TRBD2 (7 bases). The V gene lost 0 bases and the J gene lost 0 bases, with 12 bases spanning the gap. Germline assignment: CDR1 SGHTA and CDR2 FQGNSA. The length of the CDR3 is 16 residues. The CDR3 region is CASSLARGGRSYEQYF. CDR3 DNA: TGTGCCAGCAGCTTAGCGCGCGGGGGCCGCTCCTACGAGCAGTACTTC.

This chain joins TRBV2 and TRBJ2-7, with D perhaps TRBD2 (5 bases). In germline, CDR1 is SNHLY, CDR2 FYNNEI. The V end lost 0 bases, the J end lost 6 bases, and 12 bases lay between the germline ends. This CDR3 spans 14 amino acids. The CDR3 nucleotides are TGTGCCAGCAGTGAAGCGTGGGCTAGCCCCGAGCAGTACTTC. This gives the protein CASSEAWASPEQYF.

This chain joins TRBV19 and TRBJ2-3; no firm D call. The CDR3 length is 15 residues. The germline CDR1 and CDR2 sequences are LNHDA and SQIVND (reference sequence). Trimming cost V 0 bases and J 2 bases, with 9 bases left between them. The CDR3 DNA follows: TGTGCCAGTAGTATAGAAGGTACAGTCACAGATACGCAGTATTTT. It codes for CASSIEGTVTDTQYF.

The J gene is TRBJ1-3, the V gene TRBV5-1; D gene uncertain. Trimming stripped 5 bases from V and 2 bases from J, with 14 bases between. From germline, CDR1 is SGHRS and CDR2 YFSETQ. The CDR3 consists of 15 residues. The CDR3 DNA is TGCGCCAGCAGAATGGGCCAGTCTGCTGGAAACACCATATATTTT. Translating gives CASRMGQSAGNTIYF.

The gene calls are TRBV21-1 and TRBJ1-5; TRBD1 is taken as the D call from the table, unchecked against the DNA. TRBV21-1 is reported as a pseudogene. This CDR3 contains 14 residues. The CDR3 DNA reads as TGTGCCAGCAGCAATGGGCAGGGCGATCAGCCCCAGCATTTT. Protein product: CASSNGQGDQPQHF.

This sequence joins TRBV19 and TRBJ2-3, with TRBD2 matching over 8 bases. The CDR3 extends over 14 amino acids. V was pared by 3 bases and J by 4 bases, with 3 bases of the junction left unmatched. Per germline, CDR1 LNHDA and CDR2 SQIVND (reference sequence). CDR3 region: CASSIPGGADTQYF. The CDR3 DNA reads TGTGCCAGTAGTATCCCGGGGGGGGCAGATACGCAGTATTTT.

The chain carries TRBV27 and TRBJ2-7; no clear D gene. This CDR3 is 13 amino acids long. Trimming pared 6 bases from V and 3 bases from J, leaving 12 bases between. Germline lookup yields CDR1 MNHEY and CDR2 SMNVEV (reference sequence). The CDR3 DNA follows: TGTGCCAGCAGCCTTTCCTCGTACTACGAGCAGTACTTC. This sequence encodes CASSLSSYYEQYF.

This rearrangement joins TRBV27 to TRBJ2-1, with TRBD2 matching over 8 bases. CDR1 MNHEY and CDR2 SMNVEV come from the germline V gene (reference sequence). Trimming at V came to 2 bases and at J to 9 bases, leaving 12 bases not matched to a gene. The CDR3 consists of 16 residues. CDR3 region: CASSLLRSGGPGEQFF. CDR3 DNA: TGTGCCAGCAGTTTACTTCGGTCGGGGGGGCCCGGTGAGCAGTTCTTC.

The chain employs TRBV2 and TRBJ2-7; maybe TRBD2 (6 bases). Trimming took 6 bases from V and 2 from J, leaving 20 bases between them. This CDR3 has 16 residues. Germline CDR1 SNHLY, CDR2 FYNNEI. CDR3 coding DNA: TGTGCCAGCAGGGGTACTTCTAGCGCCCAGGCCTACGAGCAGTACTTC. As protein: CASRGTSSAQAYEQYF.

The chain combines TRBV6-5 with TRBJ1-2; 8 positions match TRBD1. The trim removed 6 bases at V and 8 bases at J, leaving 8 bases unmatched. This CDR3 comprises 13 residues. Germline values: CDR1 MNHEY, CDR2 SVGAGI. For the CDR3, the DNA is TGTGCCAGCAGCCCAGGGGGCGCGGGCGGCTACACCTTC. Protein: CASSPGGAGGYTF.

DNA for the CDR3: TGTGCCAGTAGTAAGCTGGAGGGGAGGTTCCAAGAGACCCAGTACTTC. Its protein is CASSKLEGRFQETQYF. This chain joins TRBV19 and TRBJ2-5, with a weak D call TRBD2 (6 bases). V lost 4 bases to trimming and J lost 1 base, with 16 bases between them. The germline V gene encodes CDR1 LNHDA and CDR2 SQIVND (reference sequence). CDR3 length: 16 residues. Based on the CDR3 plus reference TRBV19 and TRBJ2-5, the full variable domain is DGGITQSPKYLFRKEGQNVTLSCEQNLNHDAMYWYRQDPGQGLRLIYYSQIVNDFQKGDIAEGYSVSREKKESFPLTVTSAQKNPTAFYLCASSKLEGRFQETQYFGPGTRLLVL.

The CDR3 protein is CASSRGKTGELFF. CDR3 coding DNA: TGTGCCAGCAGCCGGGGGAAAACCGGGGAGCTGTTTTTT. V gene TRBV6-1 combines with J gene TRBJ2-2, with TRBD2 as a possible D gene (6 bases). Germline values: CDR1 MNHNS, CDR2 SASEGT. The CDR3 length is 13 residues. Trimming removed 6 bases from V and 5 bases from J, with 10 bases in between.

V gene TRBV19 combines with J gene TRBJ1-3; D is uncertain. Trimming left V 8 bases short and J 0 bases short, with 14 bases between. CDR1 LNHDA and CDR2 SQIVND come from the germline V gene (reference sequence). CDR3 length: 15 residues. The CDR3, as DNA: TGTGCCAGTCAGGACTGGAAGAGCTCTGGAAACACCATATATTTT. Translated: CASQDWKSSGNTIYF.

This clone has a single count. The gene calls are TRBV19 and TRBJ2-1, with D maybe TRBD2 (5 bases). CDR3 length: 16 amino acids. Deletions cut 3 bases from V and 4 bases from J, with 16 bases between. CDR1 is LNHDA and CDR2 is SQIVND in the germline V gene (reference sequence). DNA of the CDR3: TGTGCCAGTAGTATCGGTCGAGCGGAGACATACAATGAGCAGTTCTTC. Residues: CASSIGRAETYNEQFF. Filled out from reference TRBV19 and TRBJ2-1, the complete variable domain reads DGGITQSPKYLFRKEGQNVTLSCEQNLNHDAMYWYRQDPGQGLRLIYYSQIVNDFQKGDIAEGYSVSREKKESFPLTVTSAQKNPTAFYLCASSIGRAETYNEQFFGPGTRLTVL.

This chain connects TRBV27 to TRBJ1-2; D uncertain. Per germline, CDR1 MNHEY and CDR2 SMNVEV (reference sequence). Deletions cut 10 bases from V and 4 bases from J, with 10 bases between. The CDR3 totals 11 residues. CDR3 residues: CATLAVYGYTF. The CDR3 coding sequence is TGTGCCACCTTGGCAGTCTATGGCTACACCTTC.

This chain joins TRBV7-2 and TRBJ2-7; D is perhaps TRBD2 (5 bases). In germline, CDR1 is SGHTA, CDR2 FQGNSA. The CDR3 consists of 14 residues. Trimming took off 6 bases at V and 0 bases at J, with 12 bases between the two ends. The CDR3 reads CASSLAAGSYEQYV. The CDR3 bases are TGTGCCAGCAGTCTGGCGGCGGGCTCCTACGAGCAGTACGTC.

The chain recombines TRBV27 with TRBJ2-1; TRBD1 agrees at 10 bases. The CDR3 contains 16 residues. J was trimmed by 7 bases and V by 6 bases; bases with no gene match: 12. From germline, CDR1 is MNHEY and CDR2 SMNVEV (reference sequence). The CDR3 DNA sequence: TGTGCCAGCAGATTCTCCGGGACAGGGGCGTCTAATGAGCAGTTCTTC. It is translated as CASRFSGTGASNEQFF.